A single sample gave rise to the 20 T cell receptor beta chains below, sequenced in a study of T cells in Graves' hyperthyroidism and ophthalmopathy. What was amplified from RNA transcripts were TCR beta CDR3 regions. During a first-round RT-PCR of the TCR CDR3, the HTBI primer set was used. TCRdb independently ran MiXCR on the multiplex PCR reads; one entry per CDR3 protein. The table records more than 300,000 distinct CDR3 sequences, approximately 13% of them present only once. The sample comprised blood. The receptors were sampled from a woman aged 18-29 years with Graves' hyperthyroidism.

This clonotype was recorded a few times. V is TRBV15 and J is TRBJ2-4; D is undetermined. Trimming left V 0 bases short and J 10 bases short, with 16 bases between. CDR3 size: 15 residues. CDR1 and CDR2 (germline): LNHNV, YYDKDF (reference sequence). CDR3 coding DNA: TGTGCCACCAGCAGAGATCTGTGGGAAACGGGTATTCAGTACTTC. The encoded protein is CATSRDLWETGIQYF.

This clonotype was detected many times. V usage is TRBV11-2 and J usage is TRBJ1-1; D possibly corresponds to TRBD1 (5 bases). From germline, CDR1 is SGHAT and CDR2 FQNNGV. Trimming left V 1 base short and J 3 bases short, with 15 bases between. The CDR3 consists of 16 residues. CDR3 in amino acids: CASSLVLGDGDTEAFF. The CDR3 nucleotides read TGTGCCAGCAGCTTAGTATTGGGGGACGGGGACACTGAAGCTTTCTTT. The variable domain in full, with the rest retrieved from reference TRBV11-2 and TRBJ1-1, is EAGVAQSPRYKIIEKRQSVAFWCNPISGHATLYWYQQILGQGPKLLIQFQNNGVVDDSQLPKDRFSAERLKGVDSTLKIQPAKLEDSAVYLCASSLVLGDGDTEAFFGQGTRLTVV.

This clonotype has a count of ten or more. J is TRBJ2-1 and V is TRBV6-2 or TRBV6-3, with a tentative D call TRBD2 (6 bases). Trimming pared 6 bases from V and 3 bases from J, leaving 12 bases between. Germline V gene data show CDR1 as MNHEY and CDR2 as SVGEGT. This CDR3 spans 14 amino acids. The CDR3: CASRSDGSYNEQFF. Here the CDR3 DNA reads TGTGCCAGCAGATCGGACGGGAGCTACAATGAGCAGTTCTTC.

The table lists this clonotype with a few counts. This chain uses TRBV16 with TRBJ1-2; TRBD1 might be the D (6 bases). The V end was cut by 4 bases, the J end by 4 bases, with 16 bases between. CDR3 size: 15 residues. Per the germline V gene, CDR1 is KGHSY and CDR2 is FQNENV. CDR3 sequence: CASSRTTGDIYGYTF. As DNA, the CDR3 is TGTGCCAGCAGCCGGACGACTGGGGACATCTATGGCTACACCTTC.

J is TRBJ2-3 and V is TRBV15, with D tentatively TRBD1 (6 bases). Trimming pared 6 bases from V and 6 bases from J, leaving 16 bases between. The germline CDR1 and CDR2 sequences are LNHNV and YYDKDF (reference sequence). CDR3 length equals 14 residues. The CDR3 bases are TGTGCCACCAGGAAACTAACAGGGATGGATACGCAGTATTTT. It translates to CATRKLTGMDTQYF.

The V call is TRBV6-1, the J call TRBJ1-1, with no clear D. V gave up 5 bases and J gave up 0 bases, with 7 bases separating them. Germline V gene sequence: CDR1 MNHNS, CDR2 SASEGT. CDR3 length: 13 amino acids. The CDR3, as DNA: TGTGCCAGCAGTACCTCAGTGAACACTGAAGCTTTCTTT. Translated, it gives CASSTSVNTEAFF.

This clonotype came up many times. This chain joins TRBV27 and TRBJ1-2; D remains unclear. The CDR3 runs to 15 residues. Deletions cut 3 bases from V and 0 bases from J, with 11 bases between. The germline V gene has CDR1 MNHEY and CDR2 SMNVEV (reference sequence). The CDR3 sequence is CASSLGGTSNYGYTF. The DNA of the CDR3 is TGTGCCAGCAGTTTGGGTGGAACCTCTAACTATGGCTACACCTTC.

This clonotype was observed many times. V is TRBV7-2 and J is TRBJ2-7; 8 nucleotides align to TRBD2. Unmatched junction bases numbered 10, after V lost 1 base and J lost 2 bases. CDR1 and CDR2 from the germline V gene are SGHTA and FQGNSA. The CDR3 totals 17 residues. CDR3 in DNA: TGTGCCAGCAGCTTAGGGGTTTGGGGACTAGTGGCCTACGAGCAGTACTTC. Translation gives CASSLGVWGLVAYEQYF.

This clonotype was counted many times. V and J are TRBV2 and TRBJ1-6; maybe TRBD1 (6 bases). This CDR3 is built from 15 residues. Trimming removed 3 bases from V and 8 bases from J, with 14 bases in between. CDR1 and CDR2 from the germline V gene are SNHLY and FYNNEI. The DNA of the CDR3 is TGTGCCAGCAGTGAGACCCGGGGGGCAGATTCACCCCTCCACTTT. This encodes CASSETRGADSPLHF. The entire variable domain, with the rest obtained from reference TRBV2 and TRBJ1-6, is as follows: EPEVTQTPSHQVTQMGQEVILRCVPISNHLYFYWYRQILGQKVEFLVSFYNNEISEKSEIFDDQFSVERPDGSNFTLKIRSTKLEDSAMYFCASSETRGADSPLHFGNGTRLTVT.

This clonotype was observed at least ten times. The gene calls are TRBV28 and TRBJ2-5, with 11 bases identical to TRBD2. Germline V gives CDR1 MDHEN, CDR2 SYDVKM. V lost 8 bases, J lost 0 bases, and 8 bases stayed unmatched. This CDR3 is built from 16 residues. CDR3 amino acids: CASRGTSGLYQETQYF. Written as DNA, the CDR3 is TGTGCCAGCCGGGGGACTAGCGGACTGTACCAAGAGACCCAGTACTTC.

This clonotype was seen more than once but under ten times. This chain connects TRBV10-3 to TRBJ1-5; a weak D match, TRBD1 (6 bases). Germline CDR1 ENHRY, CDR2 SYGVKD. This CDR3 has 16 amino acids. The ends were cut back, 0 bases at V and 2 bases at J, with 11 bases in the middle. The CDR3 nucleotides are TGTGCCATCAGTGAGTCGGAACAGGGTGGCAATCAGCCCCAGCATTTT. As protein: CAISESEQGGNQPQHF.

This clonotype was picked up many times. The chain joins TRBV2 to TRBJ2-3; D may be TRBD1 (5 bases). The ends were cut back, 3 bases at V and 3 bases at J, with 13 bases in the middle. This CDR3 has 15 residues. Germline CDR1 SNHLY, CDR2 FYNNEI. The CDR3 nucleotides are TGTGCCAGCAGTGAGGGCAGGGCAGGGACAGATACGCAGTATTTT. Its protein is CASSEGRAGTDTQYF.

This clonotype occurred a few times. This chain connects TRBV5-1 to TRBJ1-5, with D uncertain. The V end was cut by 6 bases, the J end by 6 bases, with 7 bases between. The CDR3 has 11 residues. Germline V CDR1 and CDR2: SGHRS, YFSETQ. As DNA, the CDR3 is TGCGCCAGCAAAAAAGCTCAGCCCCAGCATTTT. This encodes CASKKAQPQHF.

The chain employs TRBV20-1 and TRBJ2-3, with D perhaps matching TRBD1 (5 bases). Germline V lookup: CDR1 DFQATT, CDR2 SNEGSKA (reference sequence). Deletions cut 0 bases from V and 8 bases from J, with 18 bases between. CDR3 length: 15 amino acids. The CDR3, as DNA: TGCAGTGCTAGAGATCCCAGGACACCATTTATTACGCAGTATTTT. This codes for CSARDPRTPFITQYF.

This chain connects TRBV3-1 to TRBJ1-3, with D perhaps matching TRBD1 (5 bases). This CDR3 region has 14 residues. The V gene lost 3 bases and the J gene lost 9 bases, with 15 bases spanning the gap. Germline loops: CDR1 LGHDT, CDR2 YNNKEL (reference sequence). The CDR3 reads CASSQEGVTGTIYF. CDR3 bases: TGTGCCAGCAGCCAGGAAGGGGTGACTGGCACCATATATTTT.

In this sample, this clonotype turned up many times. The CDR3 is CASSLSGDRADTQYF. Written as DNA, the CDR3 is TGTGCCAGCAGCTTATCGGGAGATAGGGCAGATACGCAGTATTTT. This chain joins TRBV7-2 and TRBJ2-3, with a tentative D call TRBD2 (6 bases). V gave up 2 bases and J gave up 4 bases, with 13 bases separating them. CDR3 length: 15 residues. The germline V gene encodes CDR1 SGHTA and CDR2 FQGNSA.

This clonotype has a single count. V usage is TRBV9 and J usage is TRBJ2-5; D ambiguous. Germline CDR1 SGDLS, CDR2 YYNGEE. This CDR3 region has 14 residues. With 4 bases removed from V and 2 bases from J, the gap between germline ends came to 12 bases. In nucleotides, the CDR3 is TGTGCCAGCAGCTTCGCGGACGCTCAAGAGACCCAGTACTTC. Residues: CASSFADAQETQYF.

This clonotype was observed many times. The J gene is TRBJ1-4, the V gene TRBV2, with D unresolved. The germline V gene has CDR1 SNHLY and CDR2 FYNNEI. V shed 6 bases and J shed 0 bases, with 11 bases lying between them. CDR3 length: 15 residues. The CDR3 DNA reads TGTGCCAGCAGGGTTAGGCGGGCAACTAATGAAAAACTGTTTTTT. Translation: CASRVRRATNEKLFF. The whole variable domain, remainder taken from reference TRBV2 and TRBJ1-4, is EPEVTQTPSHQVTQMGQEVILRCVPISNHLYFYWYRQILGQKVEFLVSFYNNEISEKSEIFDDQFSVERPDGSNFTLKIRSTKLEDSAMYFCASRVRRATNEKLFFGSGTQLSVL.

This clonotype was observed many times. The chain carries TRBV7-8 and TRBJ2-1; D may be TRBD2 (5 bases). Between the trimmed V and J ends, which lost 2 bases and 6 bases, there was a span of 14 bases. CDR3 size: 15 residues. CDR1 and CDR2 from the germline V gene are SGHVS and FQNEAQ. The chain's CDR3 is CASSLSGLSLNEQFF. CDR3 bases: TGTGCCAGCAGCTTAAGCGGCCTGTCTCTCAATGAGCAGTTCTTC.

There are a few counts of this clonotype. The chain has TRBV11-2 and TRBJ2-2; D unresolved. Germline-derived CDR1 and CDR2 are SGHAT and FQNNGV. The ends were cut back, 5 bases at V and 4 bases at J, with 11 bases in the middle. CDR3 length: 14 residues. The CDR3 nucleotides read TGTGCCAGCAGCCCCGGCAGGATCACCGGGGAGCTGTTTTTT. Its protein product is CASSPGRITGELFF.